This T cell receptor (beta chain) was sequenced during a study of human T cells and chemical hapten exposure. Time point defined: pre-sensitization, week 0. Sample treatment: therapeutic diphenylcyclopropenone sensitization with weekly scalp DPC. In TCRdb, the RACE reads were re-called with MiXCR into one record per CDR3 protein. Of roughly 90,000 distinct CDR3 sequences in the sample, around 9.6% were seen once. This clonotype was detected many times. The clonotype originates from a middle-aged woman with alopecia areata. Some clones in this sample may be carry-over from other donors' samples. The input for sequencing was whole blood, taken in connection with sensitization to the hapten diphenylcyclopropenone (DPC).

Here the CDR3 DNA reads TGTGCCAGCAGCGCCTACGGACTAGAAACAGATACGCAGTATTTT. It yields the protein CASSAYGLETDTQYF. This sequence joins TRBV7-9 and TRBJ2-3, with 7 bases identical to TRBD2. CDR1 is SEHNR and CDR2 is FQNEAQ in the germline V gene (reference sequence). This CDR3 contains 15 residues. With V trimmed by 5 bases and J by 3 bases, 8 bases remained unmatched. Full variable domain (rest looked up from reference TRBV7-9 and TRBJ2-3): DTGVSQNPRHKITKRGQNVTFRCDPISEHNRLYWYRQTLGQGPEFLTYFQNEAQLEKSRLLSDRFSAERPKGSFSTLEIQRTEQGDSAMYLCASSAYGLETDTQYFGPGTRLTVL.